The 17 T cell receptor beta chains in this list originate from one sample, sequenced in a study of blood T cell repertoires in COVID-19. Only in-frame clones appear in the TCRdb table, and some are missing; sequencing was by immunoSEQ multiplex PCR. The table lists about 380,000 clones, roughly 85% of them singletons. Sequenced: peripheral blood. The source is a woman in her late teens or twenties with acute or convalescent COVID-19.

Here the CDR3 reads CASSLGAGAYEQYF. In DNA form, the CDR3 reads TGTGCCAGCAGCTTGGGGGCGGGAGCCTACGAGCAGTACTTC. The chain couples TRBV5-6 to TRBJ2-7; TRBD2 matches 7 bases. This CDR3 region has 14 residues. J lost 2 bases, V lost 0 bases, and 2 bases had no gene match. Germline V gives CDR1 SGHDT, CDR2 YYEEEE.

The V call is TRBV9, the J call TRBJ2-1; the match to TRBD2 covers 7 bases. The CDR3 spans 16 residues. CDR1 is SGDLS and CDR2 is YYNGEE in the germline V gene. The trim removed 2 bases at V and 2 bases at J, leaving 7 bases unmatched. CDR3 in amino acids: CASSVAGTIPYNEQFF. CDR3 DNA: TGTGCCAGCAGCGTCGCCGGGACTATCCCCTACAATGAGCAGTTCTTC.

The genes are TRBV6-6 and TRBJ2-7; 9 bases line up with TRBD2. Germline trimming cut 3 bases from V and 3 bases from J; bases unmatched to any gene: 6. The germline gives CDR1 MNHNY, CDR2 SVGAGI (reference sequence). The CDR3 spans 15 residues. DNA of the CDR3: TGTGCCAGCAGTTATTCCGCTAGCGGGGACTACGAGCAGTACTTC. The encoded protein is CASSYSASGDYEQYF.

The DNA of the CDR3 is TGTGCCAGTAGTAAAGCCGGGTGGGACAGGACCACTAACTATGGCTACACCTTC. Its protein is CASSKAGWDRTTNYGYTF. The chain links TRBV19 to TRBJ1-2; 8 bases map to TRBD1. Germline V CDR1 and CDR2: LNHDA, SQIVND (reference sequence). The CDR3 length is 18 residues. V lost 4 bases to trimming and J lost 0 bases; unmatched junction nucleotides: 13.

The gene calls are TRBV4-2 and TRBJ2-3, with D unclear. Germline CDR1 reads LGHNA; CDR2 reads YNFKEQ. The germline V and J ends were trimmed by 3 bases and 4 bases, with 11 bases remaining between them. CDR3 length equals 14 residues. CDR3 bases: TGTGCCAGCAGCCAGGTTCTAGAAGCAGATACGCAGTATTTT. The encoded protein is CASSQVLEADTQYF.

DNA of the CDR3: TGTGCCAGTAGGCCCGGGAACTATGGCTACACCTTC. Translated: CASRPGNYGYTF. The genes are TRBV19 and TRBJ1-2; D gene ambiguous. The germline gives CDR1 LNHDA, CDR2 SQIVND (reference sequence). The ends were cut back, 6 bases at V and 2 bases at J, with 7 bases in the middle. CDR3 length: 12 residues. Full variable domain (rest looked up from reference TRBV19 and TRBJ1-2): DGGITQSPKYLFRKEGQNVTLSCEQNLNHDAMYWYRQDPGQGLRLIYYSQIVNDFQKGDIAEGYSVSREKKESFPLTVTSAQKNPTAFYLCASRPGNYGYTFGSGTRLTVV.

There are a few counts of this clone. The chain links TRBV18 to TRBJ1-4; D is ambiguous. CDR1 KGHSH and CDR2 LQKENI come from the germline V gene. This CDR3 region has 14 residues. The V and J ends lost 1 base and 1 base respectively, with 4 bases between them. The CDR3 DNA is TGTGCCAGCTCACCACGCGAAACTAATGAAAAACTGTTTTTT. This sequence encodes CASSPRETNEKLFF.

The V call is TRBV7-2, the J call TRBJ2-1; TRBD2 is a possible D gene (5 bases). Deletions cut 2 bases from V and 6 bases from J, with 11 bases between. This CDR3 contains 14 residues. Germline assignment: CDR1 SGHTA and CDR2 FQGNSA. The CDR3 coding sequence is TGTGCCAGCAGCTTATCCTGGACTCTCAATGAGCAGTTCTTC. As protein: CASSLSWTLNEQFF.

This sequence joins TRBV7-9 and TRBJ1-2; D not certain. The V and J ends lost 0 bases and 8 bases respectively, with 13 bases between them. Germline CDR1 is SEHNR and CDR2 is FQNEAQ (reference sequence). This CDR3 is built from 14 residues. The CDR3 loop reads CASSLAWKAQGYTF. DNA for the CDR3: TGTGCCAGCAGCTTAGCGTGGAAAGCGCAAGGCTACACCTTC.

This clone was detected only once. The CDR3 DNA follows: TGTGCCATCAGTGAGGACCCCCGACAAAACCCCTACACCTTC. Encoded protein: CAISEDPRQNPYTF. This chain links TRBV10-3 with TRBJ1-2, with D unclear. Germline CDR1 reads ENHRY; CDR2 reads SYGVKD. This CDR3 comprises 14 residues. V shed 2 bases and J shed 10 bases, with 17 bases lying between them.

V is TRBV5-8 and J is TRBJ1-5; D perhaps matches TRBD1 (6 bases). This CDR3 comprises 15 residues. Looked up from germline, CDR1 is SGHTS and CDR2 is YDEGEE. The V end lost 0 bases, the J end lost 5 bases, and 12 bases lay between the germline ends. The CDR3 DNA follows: TGTGCCAGCAGCTTGGAGGACAGACCCGATCAGCCCCAGCATTTT. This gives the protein CASSLEDRPDQPQHF.

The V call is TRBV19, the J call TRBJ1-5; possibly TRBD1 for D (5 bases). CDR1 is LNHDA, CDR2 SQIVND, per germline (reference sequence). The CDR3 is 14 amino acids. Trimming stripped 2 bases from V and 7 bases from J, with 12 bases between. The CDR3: CASSIKNQGQPQHF. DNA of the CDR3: TGTGCCAGTAGTATAAAGAACCAGGGCCAGCCCCAGCATTTT.

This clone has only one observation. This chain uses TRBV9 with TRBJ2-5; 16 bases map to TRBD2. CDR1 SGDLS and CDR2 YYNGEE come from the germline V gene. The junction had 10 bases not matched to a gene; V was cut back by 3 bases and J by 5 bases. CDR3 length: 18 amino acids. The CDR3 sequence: CASSGHGTSGRALETQYF. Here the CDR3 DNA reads TGTGCCAGCAGCGGACACGGGACTAGCGGGAGGGCCCTGGAGACCCAGTACTTC.

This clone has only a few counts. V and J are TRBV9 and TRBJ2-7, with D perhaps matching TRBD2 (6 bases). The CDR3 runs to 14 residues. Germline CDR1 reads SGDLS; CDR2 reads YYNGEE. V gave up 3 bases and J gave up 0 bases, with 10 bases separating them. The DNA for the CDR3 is TGTGCCAGCAGCGCTCAGCGGGTCTCCTACGAGCAGTACTTC. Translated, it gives CASSAQRVSYEQYF.

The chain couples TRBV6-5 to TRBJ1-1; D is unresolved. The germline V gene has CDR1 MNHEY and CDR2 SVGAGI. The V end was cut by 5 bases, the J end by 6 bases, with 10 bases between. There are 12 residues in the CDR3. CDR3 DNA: TGTGCCAGCAGTACACCCTCCTCTGAAGCTTTCTTT. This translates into CASSTPSSEAFF.

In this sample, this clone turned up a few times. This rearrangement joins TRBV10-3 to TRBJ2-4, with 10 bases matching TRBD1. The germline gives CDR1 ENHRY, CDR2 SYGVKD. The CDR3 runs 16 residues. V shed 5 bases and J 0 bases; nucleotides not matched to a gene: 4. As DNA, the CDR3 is TGTGCCATCAGTCCCGGGGACAGGGGAGCCAAAAACATTCAGTACTTC. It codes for CAISPGDRGAKNIQYF.

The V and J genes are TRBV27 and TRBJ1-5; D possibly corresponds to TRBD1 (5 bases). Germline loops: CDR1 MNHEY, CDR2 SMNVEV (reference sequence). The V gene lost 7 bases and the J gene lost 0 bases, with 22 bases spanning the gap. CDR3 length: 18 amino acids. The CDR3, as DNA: TGTGCCAGCACCTTCGGGGGTAGGAGAGACCATAGCAATCAGCCCCAGCATTTT. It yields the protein CASTFGGRRDHSNQPQHF.